Listed below are T cell receptor beta chains from one sample, sequenced in a study of beta chain features in type 1 diabetes. Some clones are missing from TCRdb's copy, which holds only in-frame ones; the method was immunoSEQ multiplex PCR. The sample consists of roughly 51,000 clones, approximately 52% of them appearing once. The sample taken for sequencing was Tregs from blood. Receptor source: a woman aged 40 to 50 with type 1 diabetes. CDR3s include the opening cysteine and the closing phenylalanine or tryptophan. The D gene is left open where the match is weak. The size entry is marked missing in some rows and otherwise reads once, few, many or a size class.

j_gene	d_gene	v_gene	abundance	CDR3aa	CDR3nt
TRBJ2-7	.	TRBV5-1	.	CASSPGLAFTYEQYF	TGCGCCAGCAGTCCCGGCCTAGCGTTTACCTACGAGCAGTACTTC
TRBJ2-1	.	TRBV7-9	many	CASSHYAPTSFHEQFF	TGTGCCAGCAGCCATTATGCCCCGACTAGTTTCCATGAGCAGTTCTTC
TRBJ2-7	.	TRBV7-9	few	CASSLYGQSYEQYF	TGTGCCAGCAGCTTATATGGACAGTCCTACGAGCAGTACTTC
TRBJ2-2	.	TRBV5-1	.	CASSPTITGELFF	TGCGCCAGCAGCCCCACAATCACCGGGGAGCTGTTTTTT
TRBJ2-1	TRBD2	TRBV7-2	few	CASSPPRGREGYNEQFF	TGTGCCAGCAGCCCTCCCCGGGGGCGGGAGGGATACAATGAGCAGTTCTTC
TRBJ2-5	TRBD1	TRBV5-4	once	CASSLTGIGGETQYF	TGTGCCAGCAGCCTGACAGGGATCGGTGGGGAGACCCAGTACTTC
TRBJ2-7	TRBD1	TRBV6-5	.	CASTQGGRSYEQYF	TGTGCCAGCACCCAAGGGGGCCGCTCCTACGAGCAGTACTTC
TRBJ2-3	.	TRBV6-6	.	CASSKPKEVDTQYF	TGTGCCAGCAGCAAGCCGAAGGAGGTAGATACGCAGTATTTT
TRBJ2-1	.	TRBV28	.	CASSALLRAGNEQFF	TGTGCCAGCAGTGCCCTTCTCCGTGCCGGCAATGAGCAGTTCTTC
TRBJ2-7	.	TRBV7-2	once	CASSLSWSAYEQYF	TGTGCCAGCAGCTTATCGTGGAGCGCCTACGAGCAGTACTTC
TRBJ1-4	.	TRBV7-8	.	CASSYPGLGGEKLFF	TGTGCCAGCAGCTACCCAGGGCTCGGCGGTGAAAAACTGTTTTTT
TRBJ2-3	TRBD1	TRBV28	.	CAIETGGWDTQYF	TGTGCCATCGAGACAGGGGGCTGGGATACGCAGTATTTT
TRBJ1-2	TRBD1	TRBV5-1	.	CASSWDQGGYGYTF	TGCGCCAGCAGCTGGGATCAGGGGGGCTATGGCTACACCTTC
TRBJ2-1	.	TRBV6-1	few	CASSPRVDEQFF	TGTGCCAGCAGCCCCAGGGTCGATGAGCAGTTCTTC
TRBJ1-2	TRBD1	TRBV9	.	CASSVIEGVTGGYAF	TGTGCCAGCAGCGTGATAGAGGGCGTCACAGGGGGATATGCCTTC
TRBJ2-1	.	TRBV5-1	few	CASRYGGDYYNEQFF	TGCGCCAGCAGGTACGGAGGGGATTACTACAATGAGCAGTTCTTC
TRBJ2-1	.	TRBV9	.	CASSVAVSSYNEQFF	TGTGCCAGCAGCGTAGCTGTTAGCAGCTACAATGAGCAGTTCTTC
TRBJ2-7	.	TRBV28	.	CASSLYSGEQYF	TGTGCCAGCAGTCTTTATAGTGGCGAGCAGTACTTC
TRBJ2-7	TRBD1	TRBV6-6	.	CASSGTGGSYEQYF	TGTGCCAGCAGTGGGACAGGGGGCAGCTACGAGCAGTACTTC
TRBJ2-1	TRBD2	TRBV7-8	.	CASSSGSSYNEQFF	TGTGCCAGCAGCAGCGGGAGCTCCTACAATGAGCAGTTCTTC
TRBJ1-5	.	TRBV5-4	.	CASSPSYSNQPQHF	TGTGCCAGCAGTCCTTCTTATAGCAATCAGCCCCAGCATTTT
TRBJ2-7	.	TRBV7-2	.	CASSLAPGPYEQYF	TGTGCCAGCAGCTTAGCCCCAGGGCCCTACGAGCAGTACTTC
TRBJ2-3	.	TRBV29-1	.	CSVDILNTQYF	TGCAGCGTTGATATCCTAAATACGCAGTATTTT
TRBJ2-1	.	TRBV5-4	.	CASSPGTQGSRFF	TGTGCCAGCAGCCCGGGAACCCAAGGTTCGCGGTTCTTC
TRBJ1-2	.	TRBV6-1	few	CATEAISAYGYTF	TGTGCCACGGAGGCAATCAGTGCCTATGGCTACACCTTC
TRBJ1-5	.	TRBV6-6	few	CASSPPGGANQPQHF	TGTGCCAGCAGCCCTCCGGGCGGGGCCAATCAGCCCCAGCATTTT
TRBJ2-4	.	TRBV7-8	.	CASSFGAGMNIQYF	TGTGCCAGCAGCTTCGGTGCGGGTATGAACATTCAGTACTTC
TRBJ2-2	TRBD1	TRBV5-1	.	CASDFGTGGNTGELFF	TGCGCCAGCGACTTTGGGACAGGGGGTAACACCGGGGAGCTGTTTTTT
TRBJ2-7	.	TRBV28	.	CASSLAGHPYEQYF	TGTGCCAGCAGTCTAGCCGGGCACCCCTACGAGCAGTACTTC
TRBJ2-3	.	TRBV27	.	CASSLVGAGTDTQYF	TGTGCCAGCAGTTTGGTAGGGGCTGGCACAGATACGCAGTATTTT
TRBJ2-7	.	TRBV18	.	CASSPDRSSYEQYF	TGTGCCAGCTCACCGGACAGAAGCTCCTACGAGCAGTACTTC
TRBJ1-2	.	TRBV6-1	.	CASSAGDYGYTF	TGTGCCAGCAGTGCAGGTGACTATGGCTACACCTTC
TRBJ2-2	.	TRBV5-1	.	CASSVTGDTGELFF	TGCGCCAGCAGTGTGACAGGAGACACCGGGGAGCTGTTTTTT
TRBJ2-1	.	TRBV5-1	few	CASSFVSGPYNEQFF	TGCGCCAGCAGCTTTGTCAGCGGGCCCTACAATGAGCAGTTCTTC
TRBJ2-2	TRBD2	TRBV5-1	.	CASSREPSGPFANTGELFF	TGCGCCAGCAGCCGGGAGCCTAGCGGGCCCTTCGCGAACACCGGGGAGCTGTTTTTT
TRBJ1-2	TRBD1	TRBV7-2	.	CASSPTGDNYGYTF	TGTGCCAGCAGCCCCACAGGGGATAACTATGGCTACACCTTC
TRBJ2-3	TRBD2	TRBV6-1	once	CASKTSGDPSDTQYF	TGTGCCAGCAAGACTAGCGGGGACCCCAGTGATACGCAGTATTTT
TRBJ2-7	.	TRBV10-3	many	CAISGDSSSEQYF	TGTGCCATCAGTGGGGACTCGTCTAGCGAGCAGTACTTC
TRBJ2-1	TRBD1	TRBV5-6	.	CASSRPGQGAEGEQFF	TGTGCCAGCAGTCGGCCGGGACAGGGGGCAGAAGGTGAGCAGTTCTTC
TRBJ1-2	.	TRBV29-1	few	CSVGQGDYGYTF	TGCAGCGTTGGTCAGGGTGACTATGGCTACACCTTC
TRBJ2-7	TRBD1	TRBV5-1	few	CASSRARTGGDEQYF	TGCGCCAGCAGCAGGGCCCGGACAGGGGGCGATGAGCAGTACTTC
TRBJ1-1	.	TRBV6-1	.	CASMRQPPNTEAFF	TGTGCCAGCATGAGGCAGCCACCGAACACTGAAGCTTTCTTT
TRBJ2-7	.	TRBV7-9	.	CASSIQGYEQYF	TGTGCCAGCAGCATACAGGGATACGAGCAGTACTTC
TRBJ2-2	TRBD1	TRBV19	once	CATWDRWSTGELFF	TGTGCCACATGGGACAGGTGGAGCACCGGGGAGCTGTTTTTT
TRBJ2-6	.	TRBV6-6	few	CASRATSGANVLTF	TGTGCCAGCAGAGCGACCTCTGGGGCCAACGTCCTGACTTTC